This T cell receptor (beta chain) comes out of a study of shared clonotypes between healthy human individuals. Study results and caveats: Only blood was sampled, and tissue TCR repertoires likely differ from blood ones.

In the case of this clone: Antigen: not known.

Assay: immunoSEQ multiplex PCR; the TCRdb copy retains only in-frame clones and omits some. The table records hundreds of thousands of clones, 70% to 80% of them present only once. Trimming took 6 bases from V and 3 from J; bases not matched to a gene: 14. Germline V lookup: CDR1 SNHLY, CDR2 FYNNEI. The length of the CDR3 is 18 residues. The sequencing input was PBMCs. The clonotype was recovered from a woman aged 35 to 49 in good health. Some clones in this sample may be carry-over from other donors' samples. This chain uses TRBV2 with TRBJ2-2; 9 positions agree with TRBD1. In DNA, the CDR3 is TGTGCCAGCAGAACCCTTCTTTACAGGGGGCGGGACACCGGGGAGCTGTTTTTT. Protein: CASRTLLYRGRDTGELFF.